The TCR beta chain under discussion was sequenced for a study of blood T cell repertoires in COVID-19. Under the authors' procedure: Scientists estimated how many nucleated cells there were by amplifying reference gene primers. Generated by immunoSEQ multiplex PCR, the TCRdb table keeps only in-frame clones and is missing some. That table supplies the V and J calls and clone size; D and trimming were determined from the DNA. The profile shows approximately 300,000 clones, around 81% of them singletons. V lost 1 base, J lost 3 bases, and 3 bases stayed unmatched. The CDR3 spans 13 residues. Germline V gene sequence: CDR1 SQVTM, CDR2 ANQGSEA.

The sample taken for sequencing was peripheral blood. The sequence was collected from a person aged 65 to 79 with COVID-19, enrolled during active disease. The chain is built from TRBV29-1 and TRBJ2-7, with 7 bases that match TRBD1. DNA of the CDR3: TGCAGCGTTGAAGCACGGGACAGCTACGAGCAGTACTTC. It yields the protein CSVEARDSYEQYF.